This passage covers 20 T cell receptor beta chains from one sample sequenced in a study of blood T cell repertoires in COVID-19. Profiling relied on immunoSEQ multiplex PCR, and the TCRdb table lists in-frame clones only, not all of them. The sample lists about 310,000 clones, about 87% occurring once. Material: PBMCs or T cells enriched from blood (not recorded which). The receptors were sampled from a woman aged 18 to 35 who had recovered from COVID-19.

V gene TRBV9 combines with J gene TRBJ1-1, with D possibly TRBD1 on 5 matching bases. The V gene lost 0 bases and the J gene lost 7 bases, with 22 bases spanning the gap. The CDR3 totals 17 residues. Germline CDR1 SGDLS, CDR2 YYNGEE. The CDR3: CASSVEYFRGRVGEAFF. The CDR3 nucleotides read TGTGCCAGCAGCGTAGAATATTTTAGGGGCAGGGTAGGTGAAGCTTTCTTT.

The rearrangement joins TRBV10-3 to TRBJ1-6, with TRBD1 as a possible D gene (6 bases). The CDR3 is 16 residues long. Trimming removed 8 bases at V and 7 bases at J, with 21 bases between. Germline CDR1 is ENHRY and CDR2 is SYGVKD. CDR3 nucleotides: TGTGCCATCGGTAACGCCGGGACAACGTCGAATTCACCCCTCCACTTT. This sequence encodes CAIGNAGTTSNSPLHF.

This chain connects TRBV3-1 (or the pseudogene TRBV3-2) to TRBJ2-1; tentative D call: TRBD2 (7 bases). In germline, CDR1 is LGHDT, CDR2 YNNKEL (reference sequence). CDR3 length equals 16 residues. Trimming took off 4 bases at V and 10 bases at J, with 23 bases between the two ends. Here the CDR3 DNA reads TGTGCCAGCAGCCGTTTGCCGGGGGGCCATTCAGCGGAGCAGTTCTTC. Its protein product is CASSRLPGGHSAEQFF.

The chain uses TRBV7-2 and TRBJ2-3, with D perhaps matching TRBD1 (5 bases). The CDR3 consists of 15 residues. V dropped 5 bases and J dropped 4 bases, with 16 bases sitting between them. Germline-derived CDR1 and CDR2 are SGHTA and FQGNSA. CDR3 DNA sequence: TGTGCCAGCAGCCCTGGGCAGGGTCCCCCAGATACGCAGTATTTT. Translation: CASSPGQGPPDTQYF.

The chain couples TRBV6-2 or TRBV6-3 to TRBJ1-1; 11 bases align to TRBD1. The CDR3 runs to 15 residues. The germline CDR1 and CDR2 sequences are MNHEY and SVGEGT. V gave up 5 bases and J gave up 5 bases; unmatched junction bases: 7. In nucleotides, the CDR3 is TGTGCCAGCAGTCCCCATGGGGACAGGGGGACTGAAGCTTTCTTT. It codes for CASSPHGDRGTEAFF.

The V call is TRBV2, the J call TRBJ1-2; 7 positions agree with TRBD1. The CDR3 runs to 13 residues. V shed 6 bases, J shed 7 bases, and the junction held 8 bases outside the gene matches. Germline lookup yields CDR1 SNHLY and CDR2 FYNNEI. The CDR3 reads CASRRGRRFGYTF. CDR3 nucleotide sequence: TGTGCCAGCAGAAGGGGGCGCCGGTTTGGCTACACCTTC.

This chain links TRBV7-9 with TRBJ2-3; 10 nucleotides agree with TRBD2. The germline gives CDR1 SEHNR, CDR2 FQNEAQ (reference sequence). The CDR3 sequence is 17 residues long. The ends lost 8 bases at V and 2 bases at J; junction bases unmatched: 13. Here the CDR3 reads CASPTDIAGGNTDTQYF. The CDR3 nucleotides are TGTGCCAGCCCTACTGATATAGCGGGGGGCAACACAGATACGCAGTATTTT.

The chain is built from TRBV10-3 and TRBJ1-1, with a possible D match to TRBD1 (6 bases). The CDR3 loop spans 16 amino acids. Germline-derived CDR1 and CDR2 are ENHRY and SYGVKD. Trimming removed 2 bases from V and 7 bases from J, with 20 bases in between. The CDR3 reads CAISETGRQGMFEAFF. The CDR3 DNA reads TGTGCCATCAGTGAGACCGGGAGGCAGGGGATGTTTGAAGCTTTCTTT.

This clone was seen once. The V gene is TRBV5-1, the J gene TRBJ2-7; tentative D call: TRBD2 (6 bases). V was cut by 0 bases and J by 7 bases, with 11 bases left in between. The germline V gene encodes CDR1 SGHRS and CDR2 YFSETQ. The CDR3 runs 13 residues. The CDR3 coding sequence is TGCGCCAGCAGCTTGGCAGCCGCGGGGGAGCAGTACTTC. Translating gives CASSLAAAGEQYF.

The chain links TRBV5-5 to TRBJ2-3, with unresolved D. The CDR3 spans 14 residues. Trimming left V 0 bases short and J 3 bases short, with 8 bases between. CDR1 is SGHKS and CDR2 is YYEKEE in the germline V gene (reference sequence). The CDR3 DNA reads as TGTGCCAGCAGCTTGGAGCTGATGACAGATACGCAGTATTTT. Encoded protein: CASSLELMTDTQYF.

The chain combines TRBV24-1 with TRBJ1-5, with 7 bases matching TRBD1. Germline CDR1 KGHDR, CDR2 SFDVKD. With 5 bases clipped from V and 4 bases from J, the junction kept 10 bases outside the gene matches. CDR3 size: 16 residues. The CDR3 loop is CATSGGTARGNQPQHF. For the CDR3, the DNA is TGTGCCACCAGTGGGGGGACAGCTCGGGGTAATCAGCCCCAGCATTTT.

This chain connects TRBV12-5 to TRBJ1-1, with D unclear. V shed 6 bases and J shed 3 bases, with 8 bases lying between them. In germline, CDR1 is LGHNT, CDR2 FRNRAP. The CDR3 contains 12 residues. The CDR3 region is CASGSRYTEAFF. CDR3 in DNA: TGTGCTAGTGGCTCCAGGTACACTGAAGCTTTCTTT.

The V and J genes are TRBV6-5 and TRBJ2-7; 12 bases fit TRBD2. The V segment lost 10 bases and the J segment 2 bases; nucleotides outside the gene matches: 3. Per germline, CDR1 MNHEY and CDR2 SVGAGI. The CDR3 length is 13 residues. The CDR3 bases are TGTGCCACAGGGACTAGCGGGCCCTACGAGCAGTACTTC. Translated, it gives CATGTSGPYEQYF.

CDR3 amino acids: CASSINGLASYEQYF. CDR3 DNA: TGTGCCAGTAGTATAAACGGACTAGCGAGCTACGAGCAGTACTTC. The V gene is TRBV19, the J gene TRBJ2-7; 9 bases map to TRBD2. The trim removed 2 bases at V and 3 bases at J, leaving 5 bases unmatched. Germline V gives CDR1 LNHDA, CDR2 SQIVND (reference sequence). This CDR3 has 15 amino acids. Combining the CDR3 with reference TRBV19 and TRBJ2-7 gives the whole variable domain DGGITQSPKYLFRKEGQNVTLSCEQNLNHDAMYWYRQDPGQGLRLIYYSQIVNDFQKGDIAEGYSVSREKKESFPLTVTSAQKNPTAFYLCASSINGLASYEQYFGPGTRLTVT.

The chain links TRBV7-9 to TRBJ2-2; 7 nucleotides align to TRBD2. With 9 bases clipped from V and 4 bases from J, the junction kept 5 bases outside the gene matches. The V gene's germline CDR1 is SEHNR and CDR2 FQNEAQ (reference sequence). The CDR3 contains 13 residues. In DNA, the CDR3 is TGTGCCAGGGGTCCTAGCGGCACCGGGGAGCTGTTTTTT. Residues: CARGPSGTGELFF.

The V gene is TRBV7-3, the J gene TRBJ2-2; TRBD2 agrees at 8 bases. This CDR3 spans 15 amino acids. CDR1 and CDR2 from the germline V gene are SGHTA and FQGTGA. V lost 7 bases and J lost 5; bases outside the gene matches: 9. CDR3 loop: CASKSAGGRTGELFF. CDR3 nucleotide sequence: TGTGCCAGCAAGTCGGCGGGAGGTCGAACCGGGGAGCTGTTTTTT.

The V and J genes are TRBV27 and TRBJ1-1; 9 bases fit TRBD1. Germline V gene lookup returns CDR1 MNHEY and CDR2 SMNVEV (reference sequence). V shed 5 bases, J shed 6 bases, and the junction held 10 bases outside the gene matches. CDR3 length: 15 residues. This CDR3 reads CASSEHRGPGAEAFF. In nucleotides, the CDR3 is TGTGCCAGCAGTGAGCACAGGGGGCCGGGTGCTGAAGCTTTCTTT.

A word on this clone: Other DNA sequences in this specimen translate into the identical CDR3. The rearrangement links TRBV7-2 to TRBJ1-2; 8 nucleotides align to TRBD1. The V segment lost 5 bases and the J segment 4 bases; nucleotides outside the gene matches: 3. CDR1 and CDR2 from the germline V gene are SGHTA and FQGNSA. The CDR3 is made up of 13 amino acids. The CDR3 here is CASSPGQGYGYTF. CDR3 DNA sequence: TGTGCCAGCAGCCCAGGACAGGGCTATGGCTACACCTTC.

This clone is a singleton in its sample. The chain employs TRBV4-3 and TRBJ1-3; weak D call: TRBD1 (6 bases). The CDR3 loop spans 16 amino acids. Germline V gene sequence: CDR1 LGHNA, CDR2 YSLEER. The V end lost 4 bases, the J end lost 0 bases, and 13 bases lay between the germline ends. CDR3 sequence: CASSLDAGASGNTIYF. In nucleotides, the CDR3 is TGCGCCAGCAGCCTTGACGCAGGGGCCTCTGGAAACACCATATATTTT.

This chain connects TRBV5-1 to TRBJ2-1, with 10 bases that match TRBD2. The V and J ends lost 3 bases and 4 bases, in that order; junction bases with no gene match: 7. The CDR3 contains 16 residues. Germline V gene sequence: CDR1 SGHRS, CDR2 YFSETQ. Written as DNA, the CDR3 is TGCGCCAGCAGCTGGCCTAGCGGGGGTCTTTACAATGAGCAGTTCTTC. Its protein product is CASSWPSGGLYNEQFF. Looking up the rest from reference TRBV5-1 and TRBJ2-1 gives the full variable domain: KAGVTQTPRYLIKTRGQQVTLSCSPISGHRSVSWYQQTPGQGLQFLFEYFSETQRNKGNFPGRFSGRQFSNSRSEMNVSTLELGDSALYLCASSWPSGGLYNEQFFGPGTRLTVL.